This record concerns one T cell receptor (beta chain) sequence. This entry belongs to a study of OX40 agonist ivuxolimab in advanced cancers. Overall study: An anti-OX40 (CD134) antibody with agonistic activity, ivuxolimab, was administered to patients.

TCRdb keeps only in-frame clones here, not all; method: immunoSEQ multiplex PCR. The repertoire holds 30,000 to 35,000 clones, with 80% to 85% as singletons. The sequence derives from an adult with an advanced solid tumor such as melanoma, head and neck, liver or kidney cancer. Sample: CD4+ or CD8+ T cells sorted from blood, taken in a trial of the OX40 agonist ivuxolimab.

Here the CDR3 reads CASSQDWTSTDTQYF. Written as DNA, the CDR3 is TGCGCCAGCAGCCAAGACTGGACTAGCACAGATACGCAGTATTTT. This chain joins TRBV4-3 and TRBJ2-3; perhaps TRBD2 as D (5 bases). Trimming removed 0 bases from V and 0 bases from J, with 7 bases in between. The length of the CDR3 is 15 residues. The V gene's germline CDR1 is LGHNA and CDR2 YSLEER.